This TCR beta chain was identified in a study of blood T cell repertoires in COVID-19. The overall study: COVID-19 samples, acute and convalescent, were from the United States, Italy and Spain. T cells, B-cell-depleted T cells, or PBMCs provided the cDNA or gDNA that served as material.

Trimming removed 5 bases from V and 0 bases from J, with 9 bases in between. The CDR3 contains 14 residues. CDR1 and CDR2 from the germline V gene are SGHTA and FQGNSA. In the source study's methods: Amplified reference gene primers provided the basis for estimating nucleated cell counts. Measured with immunoSEQ multiplex PCR; TCRdb has only the in-frame clones, and not every one. The DNA was the basis for D and trimming; V, J and clone size are from that table. The table lists hundreds of thousands of clones, almost 85% of them singletons, with approximately 5.1% in the top ten. The specimen sequenced was peripheral blood. This clonotype was sampled from a man aged 45-60 years with active or convalescent COVID-19. This rearrangement joins TRBV7-2 to TRBJ2-3; no definite D call. The CDR3 DNA sequence: TGTGCCAGCAGCACCTACAGCAGCACAGATACGCAGTATTTT. It translates to CASSTYSSTDTQYF. Full variable domain (remainder filled in from reference TRBV7-2 and TRBJ2-3): GAGVSQSPSNKVTEKGKDVELRCDPISGHTALYWYRQSLGQGLEFLIYFQGNSAPDKSGLPSDRFSAERTGGSVSTLTIQRTQQEDSAVYLCASSTYSSTDTQYFGPGTRLTVL.